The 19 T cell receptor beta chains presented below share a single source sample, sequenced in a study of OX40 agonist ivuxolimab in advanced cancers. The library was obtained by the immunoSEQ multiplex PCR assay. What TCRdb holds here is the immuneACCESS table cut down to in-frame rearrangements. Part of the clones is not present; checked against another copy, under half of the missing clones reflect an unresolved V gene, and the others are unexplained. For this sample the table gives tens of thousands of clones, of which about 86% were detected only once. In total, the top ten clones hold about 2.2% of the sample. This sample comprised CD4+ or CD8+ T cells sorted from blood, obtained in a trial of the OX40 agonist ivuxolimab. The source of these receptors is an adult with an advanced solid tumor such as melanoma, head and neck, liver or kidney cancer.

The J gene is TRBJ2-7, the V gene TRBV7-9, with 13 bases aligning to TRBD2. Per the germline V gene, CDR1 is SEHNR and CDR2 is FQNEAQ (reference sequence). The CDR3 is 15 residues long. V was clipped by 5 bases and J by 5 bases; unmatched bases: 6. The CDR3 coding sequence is TGTGCCAGCAGCGGGGCTGGACTAGCGGGAGACGAGCAGTACTTC. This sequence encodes CASSGAGLAGDEQYF.

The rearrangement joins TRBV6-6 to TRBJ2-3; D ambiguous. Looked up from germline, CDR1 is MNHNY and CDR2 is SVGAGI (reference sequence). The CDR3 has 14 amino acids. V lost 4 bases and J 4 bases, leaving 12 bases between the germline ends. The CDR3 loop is CASSLHAPADTQYF. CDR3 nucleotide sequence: TGTGCCAGCAGTTTGCACGCCCCGGCAGATACGCAGTATTTT.

This CDR3 reads CASSSETGIGELFF. The CDR3 DNA follows: TGCGCCAGCAGCTCCGAGACAGGGATAGGGGAGCTGTTTTTT. The rearrangement joins TRBV5-1 to TRBJ2-2; TRBD1 matches at 7 bases. Unmatched junction bases numbered 7, after V lost 3 bases and J lost 8 bases. The CDR3 extends over 14 amino acids. Germline CDR1 and CDR2: SGHRS and YFSETQ.

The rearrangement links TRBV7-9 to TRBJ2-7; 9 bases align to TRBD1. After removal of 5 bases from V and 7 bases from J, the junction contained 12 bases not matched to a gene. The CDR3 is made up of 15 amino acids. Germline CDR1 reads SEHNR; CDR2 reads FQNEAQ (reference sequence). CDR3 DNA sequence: TGTGCCAGCAGCCCCCGGGACAGGGCGGGGGCGGAGCAGTACTTC. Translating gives CASSPRDRAGAEQYF. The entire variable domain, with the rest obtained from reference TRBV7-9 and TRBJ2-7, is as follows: DTGVSQNPRHKITKRGQNVTFRCDPISEHNRLYWYRQTLGQGPEFLTYFQNEAQLEKSRLLSDRFSAERPKGSFSTLEIQRTEQGDSAMYLCASSPRDRAGAEQYFGPGTRLTVT.

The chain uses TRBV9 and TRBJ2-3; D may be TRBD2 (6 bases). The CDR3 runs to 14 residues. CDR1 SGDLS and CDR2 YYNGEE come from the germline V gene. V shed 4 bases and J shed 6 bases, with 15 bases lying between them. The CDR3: CASSRAGTRDTQYF. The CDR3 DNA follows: TGTGCCAGCAGCCGAGCGGGCACTCGGGATACGCAGTATTTT.

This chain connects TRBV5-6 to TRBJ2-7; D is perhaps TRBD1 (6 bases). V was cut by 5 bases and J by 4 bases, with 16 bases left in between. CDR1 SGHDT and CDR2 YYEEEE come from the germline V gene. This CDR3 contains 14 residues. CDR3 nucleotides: TGTGCCAGCAGATCAACGGGACATTTTTACGAGCAGTACTTC. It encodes CASRSTGHFYEQYF.

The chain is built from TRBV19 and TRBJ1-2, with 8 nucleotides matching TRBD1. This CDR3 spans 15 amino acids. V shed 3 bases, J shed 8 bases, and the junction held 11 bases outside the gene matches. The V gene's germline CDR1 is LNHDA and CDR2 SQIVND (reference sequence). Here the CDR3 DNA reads TGTGCCAGTAGTATTTCTCAGGGGGCGAGTTCCGGCTACACCTTC. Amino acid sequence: CASSISQGASSGYTF.

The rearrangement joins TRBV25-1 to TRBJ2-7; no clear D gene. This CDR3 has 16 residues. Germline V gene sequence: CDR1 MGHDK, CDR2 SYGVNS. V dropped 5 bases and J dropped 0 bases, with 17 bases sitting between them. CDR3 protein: CASSPPSKDDSYEQYF. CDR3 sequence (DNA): TGTGCCAGCAGTCCCCCCAGTAAGGATGACTCCTACGAGCAGTACTTC.

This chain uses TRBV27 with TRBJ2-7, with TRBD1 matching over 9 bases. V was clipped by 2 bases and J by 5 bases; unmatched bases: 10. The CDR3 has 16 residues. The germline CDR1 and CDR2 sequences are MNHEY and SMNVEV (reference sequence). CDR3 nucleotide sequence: TGTGCCAGCAGTTTAAGTCGAGGGACAGGGCTCCACGAGCAGTACTTC. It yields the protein CASSLSRGTGLHEQYF.

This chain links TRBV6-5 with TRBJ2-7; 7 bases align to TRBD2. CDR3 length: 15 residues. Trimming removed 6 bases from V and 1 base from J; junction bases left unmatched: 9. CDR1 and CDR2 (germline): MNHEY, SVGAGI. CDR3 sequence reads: CASRGVGAGSYEQYF. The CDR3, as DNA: TGTGCCAGCAGGGGGGTTGGAGCGGGGTCCTACGAGCAGTACTTC.

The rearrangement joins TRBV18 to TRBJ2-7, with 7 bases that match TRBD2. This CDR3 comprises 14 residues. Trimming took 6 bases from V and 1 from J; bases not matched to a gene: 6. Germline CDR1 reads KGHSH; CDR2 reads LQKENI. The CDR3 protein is CASSPPGLSYEQYF. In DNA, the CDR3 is TGTGCCAGCTCCCCCCCGGGACTATCCTACGAGCAGTACTTC.

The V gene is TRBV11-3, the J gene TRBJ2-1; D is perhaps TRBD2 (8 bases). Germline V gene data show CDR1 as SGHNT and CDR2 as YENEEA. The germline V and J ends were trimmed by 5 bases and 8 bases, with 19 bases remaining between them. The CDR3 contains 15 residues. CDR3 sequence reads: CASSATGAGGDEQFF. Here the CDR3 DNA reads TGTGCCAGCAGCGCTACAGGGGCGGGAGGCGATGAGCAGTTCTTC.

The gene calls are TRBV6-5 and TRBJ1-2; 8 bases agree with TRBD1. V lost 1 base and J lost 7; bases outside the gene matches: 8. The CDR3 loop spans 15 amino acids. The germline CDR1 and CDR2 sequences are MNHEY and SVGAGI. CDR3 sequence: CASSYFLTGGGGYTF. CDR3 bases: TGTGCCAGCAGTTACTTCTTAACAGGGGGGGGTGGCTACACCTTC.

For the CDR3, the DNA is TGCGCCAGCAGTGAGTTCGCGGGCGAGCAGTACTTC. Residues: CASSEFAGEQYF. The V gene is TRBV10-1, the J gene TRBJ2-7; a possible D gene is TRBD2 (5 bases). The germline CDR1 and CDR2 sequences are WNHNN and SYGVQD (reference sequence). CDR3 size: 12 residues. V was clipped by 1 base and J by 6 bases, with 7 bases between them.

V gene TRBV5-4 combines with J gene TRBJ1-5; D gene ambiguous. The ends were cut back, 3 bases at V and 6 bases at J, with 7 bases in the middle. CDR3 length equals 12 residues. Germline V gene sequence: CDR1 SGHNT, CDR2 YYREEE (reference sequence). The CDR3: CASSWPGQPQHF. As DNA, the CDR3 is TGTGCCAGCAGCTGGCCAGGTCAGCCCCAGCATTTT.

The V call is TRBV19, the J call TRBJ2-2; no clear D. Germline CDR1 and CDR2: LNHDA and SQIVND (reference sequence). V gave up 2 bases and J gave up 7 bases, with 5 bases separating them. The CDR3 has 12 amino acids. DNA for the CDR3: TGTGCCAGTAGTATACCGGACGGGGAGCTGTTTTTT. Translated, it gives CASSIPDGELFF. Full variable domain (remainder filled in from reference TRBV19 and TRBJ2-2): DGGITQSPKYLFRKEGQNVTLSCEQNLNHDAMYWYRQDPGQGLRLIYYSQIVNDFQKGDIAEGYSVSREKKESFPLTVTSAQKNPTAFYLCASSIPDGELFFGEGSRLTVL.

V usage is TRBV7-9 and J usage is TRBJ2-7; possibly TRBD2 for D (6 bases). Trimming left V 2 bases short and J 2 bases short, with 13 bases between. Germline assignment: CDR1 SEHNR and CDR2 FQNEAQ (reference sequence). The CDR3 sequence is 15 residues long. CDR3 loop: CASSLFPSVPYEQYF. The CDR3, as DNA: TGTGCCAGCAGCTTATTCCCTAGCGTTCCCTACGAGCAGTACTTC. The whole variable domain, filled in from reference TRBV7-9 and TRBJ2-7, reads DTGVSQNPRHKITKRGQNVTFRCDPISEHNRLYWYRQTLGQGPEFLTYFQNEAQLEKSRLLSDRFSAERPKGSFSTLEIQRTEQGDSAMYLCASSLFPSVPYEQYFGPGTRLTVT.

The CDR3 DNA reads TGTGCCAGCAACGATAGACTAGCGGGAGGAAGCAATGAGCAGTTCTTC. Protein: CASNDRLAGGSNEQFF. The J gene is TRBJ2-1, the V gene TRBV11-2, with 13 bases fitting TRBD2. This CDR3 region has 16 residues. With V trimmed by 7 bases and J by 6 bases, 9 bases remained unmatched. Germline CDR1 reads SGHAT; CDR2 reads FQNNGV.

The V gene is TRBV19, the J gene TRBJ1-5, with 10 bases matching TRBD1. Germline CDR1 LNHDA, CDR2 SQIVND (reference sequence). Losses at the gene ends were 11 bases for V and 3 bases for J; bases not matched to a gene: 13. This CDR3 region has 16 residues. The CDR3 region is CAAQDRGAVPNQPQHF. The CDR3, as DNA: TGTGCCGCGCAGGACAGGGGGGCGGTTCCCAATCAGCCCCAGCATTTT.